These 17 T cell receptor beta chains were all obtained from the same sample, sequenced in a study of blood T cell repertoires in COVID-19. Method: immunoSEQ multiplex PCR; TCRdb's copy keeps in-frame clones and lacks some. The top ten clones hold less than 8% of a sample with 45,000 to 60,000 clones, under 95% of them seen once. Sequences were obtained from peripheral blood. Receptors were obtained from a man aged 70-80 years with active COVID-19.

The V and J genes are TRBV5-4 and TRBJ1-2, with TRBD1 as a possible D gene (5 bases). The CDR3 is made up of 13 amino acids. Trimming removed 0 bases from V and 2 bases from J, with 5 bases in between. Germline CDR1 is SGHNT and CDR2 is YYREEE (reference sequence). The CDR3 DNA follows: TGTGCCAGCAGCTTGGAGGGGAACTATGGCTACACCTTC. This gives the protein CASSLEGNYGYTF.

The chain joins TRBV20-1 to TRBJ2-5, with TRBD2 matching 7 bases. CDR1 and CDR2 from the germline V gene are DFQATT and SNEGSKA (reference sequence). Trimming took 3 bases from V and 1 from J; bases not matched to a gene: 5. CDR3 length: 14 residues. The CDR3 sequence is CSASGLAAQETQYF. The CDR3 DNA reads as TGCAGTGCTAGTGGGCTAGCGGCCCAAGAGACCCAGTACTTC.

The gene calls are TRBV7-6 and TRBJ2-7, with D perhaps matching TRBD2 (7 bases). Germline V gene sequence: CDR1 SGHVS, CDR2 FNYEAQ. The CDR3 is made up of 17 amino acids. Trimming pared 2 bases from V and 0 bases from J, leaving 17 bases between. The CDR3 loop is CASSLSAGARSSYEQYF. The CDR3 nucleotides are TGTGCCAGCAGCTTATCGGCGGGGGCGAGGAGCTCCTACGAGCAGTACTTC.

The J gene is TRBJ1-2, the V gene TRBV3-1 (or the pseudogene TRBV3-2), with D perhaps TRBD1 (6 bases). V dropped 2 bases and J dropped 9 bases, with 16 bases sitting between them. The CDR3 has 14 residues. Per the germline V gene, CDR1 is LGHDT and CDR2 is YNNKEL (reference sequence). The CDR3 nucleotides are TGTGCCAGCAGCCAACACAGGGATCAATGGAGCTACACCTTC. The encoded protein is CASSQHRDQWSYTF.

The chain uses TRBV10-3 and TRBJ1-1, with D possibly matching TRBD1 (6 bases). The V and J ends lost 2 bases and 1 base respectively, with 8 bases between them. The CDR3 has 14 amino acids. Germline V gene lookup returns CDR1 ENHRY and CDR2 SYGVKD. As DNA, the CDR3 is TGTGCCATCAGTGAGCCAGGGGAGAACACTGAAGCTTTCTTT. It is translated as CAISEPGENTEAFF.

This rearrangement joins TRBV7-9 to TRBJ2-5; TRBD1 might be the D (6 bases). Germline assignment: CDR1 SEHNR and CDR2 FQNEAQ (reference sequence). The CDR3 sequence is 13 residues long. The V gene lost 2 bases and the J gene lost 5 bases, with 9 bases spanning the gap. DNA of the CDR3: TGTGCCAGCAGCTTAAACAGGGAGGAGACCCAGTACTTC. Translation gives CASSLNREETQYF.

The chain uses TRBV5-4 and TRBJ2-2, with D possibly being TRBD2 (6 bases). The germline gives CDR1 SGHNT, CDR2 YYREEE (reference sequence). CDR3 length: 19 residues. The V end lost 4 bases, the J end lost 4 bases, and 26 bases lay between the germline ends. The CDR3 region has the DNA TGTGCCAGCAGCGCCCCTTCTCGGGGAAATCTCGGGGGCACCGGGGAGCTGTTTTTT. This gives the protein CASSAPSRGNLGGTGELFF.

This rearrangement joins TRBV29-1 to TRBJ2-5; D unclear. The V and J ends lost 6 bases and 4 bases respectively, with 9 bases between them. The germline CDR1 and CDR2 sequences are SQVTM and ANQGSEA. This CDR3 is built from 11 residues. The chain's CDR3 is CSVYLGETQYF. CDR3 DNA: TGCAGCGTCTACCTCGGAGAGACCCAGTACTTC. Looking up the rest from reference TRBV29-1 and TRBJ2-5 gives the full variable domain: SAVISQKPSRDICQRGTSLTIQCQVDSQVTMMFWYRQQPGQSLTLIATANQGSEATYESGFVIDKFPISRPNLTFSTLTVSNMSPEDSSIYLCSVYLGETQYFGPGTRLLVL.

This rearrangement joins TRBV3-1 (or the pseudogene TRBV3-2) to TRBJ1-2; D is uncertain. V was cut by 4 bases and J by 8 bases, with 14 bases left in between. The CDR3 sequence is 13 residues long. CDR1 is LGHDT and CDR2 is YNNKEL in the germline V gene (reference sequence). DNA for the CDR3: TGTGCCAGCAGCCTCGGGTCTCCGGGAGGCTACACCTTC. Translating gives CASSLGSPGGYTF.

This rearrangement joins TRBV6-2 or TRBV6-3 to TRBJ1-2; D unclear. Trimming pared 5 bases from V and 4 bases from J, leaving 11 bases between. The CDR3 extends over 13 amino acids. The germline V gene encodes CDR1 MNHEY and CDR2 SVGEGT. CDR3 nucleotide sequence: TGTGCCAGCAGTAGAAGTCGGAGCTATGGCTACACCTTC. Translated, it gives CASSRSRSYGYTF.

The V gene is TRBV5-5, the J gene TRBJ1-4, with TRBD1 identical over 7 bases. The CDR3 length is 16 residues. CDR1 and CDR2 from the germline V gene are SGHKS and YYEKEE (reference sequence). The J segment lost 5 bases and the V segment lost 2 bases, leaving 9 bases of the junction unmatched. The CDR3 sequence: CASSFGGTDLNEKLFF. CDR3 DNA: TGTGCCAGCAGCTTCGGTGGGACAGACTTAAATGAAAAACTGTTTTTT.

This chain links TRBV4-3 with TRBJ2-7; TRBD1 matches 8 bases. CDR3 length: 15 amino acids. Germline values: CDR1 LGHNA, CDR2 YSLEER. With 2 bases clipped from V and 7 bases from J, the junction kept 10 bases outside the gene matches. The CDR3, as DNA: TGCGCCAGCAGCCAACAACCGGGACAGGCTTCAGAGCAGTACTTC. Residues: CASSQQPGQASEQYF.

The chain employs TRBV18 and TRBJ2-1; TRBD2 is a possible D gene (6 bases). CDR3 size: 14 residues. Germline CDR1 and CDR2: KGHSH and LQKENI. Trimming removed 0 bases from V and 9 bases from J, with 12 bases in between. CDR3 sequence (DNA): TGTGCCAGCTCACCACCGAGTCGGGGGACTGAGCAGTTCTTC. It codes for CASSPPSRGTEQFF.

The V and J genes are TRBV2 and TRBJ1-2; 8 bases line up with TRBD1. Unmatched junction bases numbered 8, after V lost 5 bases and J lost 6 bases. CDR1 and CDR2 (germline): SNHLY, FYNNEI. The CDR3 runs to 14 residues. The CDR3, as DNA: TGTGCCAGCAGTCAGCGAGGACAGGGAGATGGCTACACCTTC. It is translated as CASSQRGQGDGYTF.

The CDR3 is CASRGGQGAHQPQHF. The DNA of the CDR3 is TGTGCCAGCAGGGGGGGACAGGGGGCCCATCAGCCCCAGCATTTT. V usage is TRBV6-5 and J usage is TRBJ1-5; 12 positions agree with TRBD1. V shed 6 bases and J 5 bases; nucleotides not matched to a gene: 5. The CDR3 length is 15 residues. Germline V gene sequence: CDR1 MNHEY, CDR2 SVGAGI.

The V call is TRBV6-1, the J call TRBJ2-7; 11 bases fit TRBD1. Losses at the gene ends were 2 bases for V and 3 bases for J; bases not matched to a gene: 3. CDR3 size: 15 residues. Germline values: CDR1 MNHNS, CDR2 SASEGT. In DNA form, the CDR3 reads TGTGCCAGCAGTGAATTTGGGACAGGGGGCTACGAGCAGTACTTC. Residues: CASSEFGTGGYEQYF.

V is TRBV30 and J is TRBJ2-1, with no clear D. The germline V gene has CDR1 GTSNPN and CDR2 SVGIG (reference sequence). V lost 2 bases and J lost 12, with 20 bases in between. CDR3 size: 14 residues. The CDR3 region is CAWSLHYLNVGQFF. The CDR3 nucleotides are TGTGCCTGGAGTCTCCACTATCTAAACGTGGGGCAGTTCTTC.